This T cell receptor beta chain was sequenced during a study of blood T cell repertoires in COVID-19. Overall study: From T cells, B-cell-depleted T cells, or PBMCs came the material, which was cDNA or gDNA.

Produced via immunoSEQ multiplex PCR; TCRdb's table is partial and in-frame only. This sample carries more than 300,000 clones, over 85% of them seen once, and the ten largest clones take less than 9.5%. The clonotype was recovered from a woman in her 30s who had recovered from COVID-19. Sequenced sample: PBMCs or T cells enriched from blood (not recorded which).

CDR3 coding DNA: TGTGCCAGCAGCGTAGGGAGATGGGGGGGCACCGGGGAGCTGTTTTTT. This sequence encodes CASSVGRWGGTGELFF. V is TRBV9 and J is TRBJ2-2, with TRBD2 identical over 7 bases. Per the germline V gene, CDR1 is SGDLS and CDR2 is YYNGEE. This CDR3 is 16 amino acids long. V was clipped by 0 bases and J by 4 bases; unmatched bases: 6.